The sequence of this T cell receptor beta chain was determined in a study of blood T cell repertoires in COVID-19. In the study overall: Material from acute and convalescent COVID-19 was sourced from the United States, Italy and Spain. Sources were T cells, B-cell-depleted T cells, or PBMCs; the material itself was cDNA or gDNA.

Generated by immunoSEQ multiplex PCR, the TCRdb table keeps only in-frame clones and is missing some. The repertoire holds nearly 250,000 clones, about 80% seen once, with under 2% in the top ten. The CDR3 runs 12 residues. The V gene's germline CDR1 is LGHNT and CDR2 FRNRAP. V lost 6 bases and J lost 8, with 13 bases in between. The sample holds a few counts of this clone. Sequenced sample: peripheral blood. The receptor's source is a woman aged 80 or over with acute or convalescent COVID-19. V gene TRBV12-5 combines with J gene TRBJ1-2; D remains ambiguous. CDR3 loop: CASGRYPGGYTF. Here the CDR3 DNA reads TGTGCTAGTGGCCGATACCCGGGGGGCTACACCTTC.